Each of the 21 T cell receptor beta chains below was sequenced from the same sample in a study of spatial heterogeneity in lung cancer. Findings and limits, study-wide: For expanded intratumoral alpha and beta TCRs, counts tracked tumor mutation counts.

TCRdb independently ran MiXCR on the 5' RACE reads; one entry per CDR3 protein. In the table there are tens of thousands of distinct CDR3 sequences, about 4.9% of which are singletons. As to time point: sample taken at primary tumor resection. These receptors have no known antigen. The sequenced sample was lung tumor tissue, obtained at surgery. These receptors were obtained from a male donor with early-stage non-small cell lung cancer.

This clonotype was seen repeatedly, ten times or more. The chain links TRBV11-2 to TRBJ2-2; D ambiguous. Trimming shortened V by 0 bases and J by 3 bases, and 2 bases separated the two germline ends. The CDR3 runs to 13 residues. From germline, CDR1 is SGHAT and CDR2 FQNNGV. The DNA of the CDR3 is TGTGCCAGCAGCTTAGACTACACCGGGGAGCTGTTTTTT. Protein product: CASSLDYTGELFF. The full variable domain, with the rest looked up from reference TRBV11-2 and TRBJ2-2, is EAGVAQSPRYKIIEKRQSVAFWCNPISGHATLYWYQQILGQGPKLLIQFQNNGVVDDSQLPKDRFSAERLKGVDSTLKIQPAKLEDSAVYLCASSLDYTGELFFGEGSRLTVL.

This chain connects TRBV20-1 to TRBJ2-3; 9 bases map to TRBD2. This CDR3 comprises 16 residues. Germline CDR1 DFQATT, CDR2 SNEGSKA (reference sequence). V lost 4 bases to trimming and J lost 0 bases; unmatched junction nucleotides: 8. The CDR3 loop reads CSANRLAETSTDTQYF. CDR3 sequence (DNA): TGCAGTGCTAATAGACTAGCGGAAACTAGCACAGATACGCAGTATTTT.

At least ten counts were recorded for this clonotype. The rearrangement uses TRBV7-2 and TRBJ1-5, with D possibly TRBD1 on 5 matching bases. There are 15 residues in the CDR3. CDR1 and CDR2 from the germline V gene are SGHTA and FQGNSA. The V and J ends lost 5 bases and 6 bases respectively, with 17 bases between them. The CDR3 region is CASSPGQLEAQPQHF. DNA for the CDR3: TGTGCCAGCAGCCCGGGGCAACTGGAGGCTCAGCCCCAGCATTTT.

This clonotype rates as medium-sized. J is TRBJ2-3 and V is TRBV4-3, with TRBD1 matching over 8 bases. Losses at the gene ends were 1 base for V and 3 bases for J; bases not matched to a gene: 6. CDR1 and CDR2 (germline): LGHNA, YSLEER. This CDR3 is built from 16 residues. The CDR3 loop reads CASSQGSGGGTDTQYF. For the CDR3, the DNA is TGCGCCAGCAGCCAAGGCTCAGGGGGCGGGACAGATACGCAGTATTTT.

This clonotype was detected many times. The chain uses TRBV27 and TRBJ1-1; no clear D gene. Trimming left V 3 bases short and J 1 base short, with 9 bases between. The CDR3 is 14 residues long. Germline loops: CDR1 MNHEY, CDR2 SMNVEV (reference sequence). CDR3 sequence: CASSLGRWNTEAFF. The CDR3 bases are TGTGCCAGCAGTTTGGGAAGGTGGAACACTGAAGCTTTCTTT.

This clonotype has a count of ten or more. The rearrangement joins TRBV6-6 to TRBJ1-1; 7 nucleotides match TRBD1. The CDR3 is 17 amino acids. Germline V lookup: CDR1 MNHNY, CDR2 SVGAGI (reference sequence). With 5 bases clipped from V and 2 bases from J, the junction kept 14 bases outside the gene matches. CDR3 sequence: CASSQHRGVSTNTEAFF. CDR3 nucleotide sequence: TGTGCCAGCAGTCAGCACAGGGGTGTATCGACTAACACTGAAGCTTTCTTT.

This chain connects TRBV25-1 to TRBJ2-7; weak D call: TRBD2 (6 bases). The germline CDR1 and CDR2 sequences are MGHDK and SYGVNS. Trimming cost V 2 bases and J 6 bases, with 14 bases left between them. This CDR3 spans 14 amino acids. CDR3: CASSEGVNGGEQYF. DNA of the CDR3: TGTGCCAGCAGTGAAGGGGTCAACGGGGGCGAGCAGTACTTC.

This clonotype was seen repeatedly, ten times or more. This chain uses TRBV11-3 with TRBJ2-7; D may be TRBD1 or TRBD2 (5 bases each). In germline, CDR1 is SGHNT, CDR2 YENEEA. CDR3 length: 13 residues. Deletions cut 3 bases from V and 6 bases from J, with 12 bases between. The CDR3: CASSLGVWGEQYF. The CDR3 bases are TGTGCCAGCAGCTTGGGGGTGTGGGGCGAGCAGTACTTC.

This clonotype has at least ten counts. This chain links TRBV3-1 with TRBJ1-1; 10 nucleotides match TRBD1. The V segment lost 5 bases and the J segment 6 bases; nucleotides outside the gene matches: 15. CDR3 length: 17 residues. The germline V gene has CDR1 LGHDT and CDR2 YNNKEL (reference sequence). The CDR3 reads CASSLHPGQGRGPEAFF. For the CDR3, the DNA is TGTGCCAGCAGCTTACACCCGGGACAGGGGAGGGGCCCTGAAGCTTTCTTT.

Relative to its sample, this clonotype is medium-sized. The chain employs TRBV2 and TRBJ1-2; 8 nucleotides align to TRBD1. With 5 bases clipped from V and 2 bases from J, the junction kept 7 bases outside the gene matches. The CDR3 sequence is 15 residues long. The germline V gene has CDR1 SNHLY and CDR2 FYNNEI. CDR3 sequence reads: CASSMRTGLNYGYTF. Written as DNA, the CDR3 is TGTGCCAGCAGTATGAGGACAGGGTTGAACTATGGCTACACCTTC.

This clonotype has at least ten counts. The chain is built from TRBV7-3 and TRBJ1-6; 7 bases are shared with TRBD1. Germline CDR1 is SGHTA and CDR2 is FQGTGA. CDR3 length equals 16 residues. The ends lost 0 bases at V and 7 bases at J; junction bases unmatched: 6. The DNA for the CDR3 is TGTGCCAGCAGCTTAACGCGACAGGGCGGCAATTCACCCCTCCACTTT. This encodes CASSLTRQGGNSPLHF.

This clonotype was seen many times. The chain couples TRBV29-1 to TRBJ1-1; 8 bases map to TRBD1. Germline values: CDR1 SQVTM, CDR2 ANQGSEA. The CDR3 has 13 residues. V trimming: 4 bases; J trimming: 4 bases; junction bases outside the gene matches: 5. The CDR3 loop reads CSVARQGSTEAFF. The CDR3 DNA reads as TGCAGCGTTGCACGACAGGGGAGCACTGAAGCTTTCTTT.

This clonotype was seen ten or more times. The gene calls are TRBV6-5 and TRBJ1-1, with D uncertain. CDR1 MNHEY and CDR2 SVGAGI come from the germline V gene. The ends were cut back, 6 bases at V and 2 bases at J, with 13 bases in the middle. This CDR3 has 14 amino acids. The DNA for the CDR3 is TGTGCCAGCAGCAGCGAGGGCAGAAACACTGAAGCTTTCTTT. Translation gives CASSSEGRNTEAFF.

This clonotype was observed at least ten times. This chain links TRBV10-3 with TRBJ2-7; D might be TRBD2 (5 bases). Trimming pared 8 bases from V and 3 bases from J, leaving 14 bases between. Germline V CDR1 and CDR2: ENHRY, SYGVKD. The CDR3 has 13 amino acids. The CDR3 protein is CAIGAESFYEQYF. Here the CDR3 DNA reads TGTGCCATCGGAGCGGAGAGCTTCTACGAGCAGTACTTC.

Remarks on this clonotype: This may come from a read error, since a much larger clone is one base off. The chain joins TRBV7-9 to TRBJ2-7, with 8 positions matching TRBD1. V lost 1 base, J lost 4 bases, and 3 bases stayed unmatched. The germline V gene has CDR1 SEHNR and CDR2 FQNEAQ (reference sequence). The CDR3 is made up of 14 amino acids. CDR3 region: CASSLGTGTYEQYF. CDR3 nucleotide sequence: TGTGCCAGCAGCTTAGGGACAGGGACATACGAGCAGTACTTC.

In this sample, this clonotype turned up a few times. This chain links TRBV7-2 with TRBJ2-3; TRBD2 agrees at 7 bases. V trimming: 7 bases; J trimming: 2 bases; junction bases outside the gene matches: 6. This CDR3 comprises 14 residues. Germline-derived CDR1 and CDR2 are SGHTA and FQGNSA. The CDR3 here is CASKIAGPTDTQYF. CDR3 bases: TGTGCCAGCAAAATAGCGGGCCCCACAGATACGCAGTATTTT.

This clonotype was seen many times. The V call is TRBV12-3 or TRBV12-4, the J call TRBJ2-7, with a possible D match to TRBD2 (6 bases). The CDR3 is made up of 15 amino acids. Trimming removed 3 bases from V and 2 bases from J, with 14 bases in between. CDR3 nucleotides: TGTGCCAGCAGTTTTGGGACTTATGACACCTACGAGCAGTACTTC. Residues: CASSFGTYDTYEQYF.

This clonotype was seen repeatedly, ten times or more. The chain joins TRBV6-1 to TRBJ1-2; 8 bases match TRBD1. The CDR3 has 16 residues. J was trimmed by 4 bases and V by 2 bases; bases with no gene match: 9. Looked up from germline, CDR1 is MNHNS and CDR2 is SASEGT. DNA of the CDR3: TGTGCCAGCAGTGAATACCAGGGGGCATATGGCTATGGCTACACCTTC. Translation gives CASSEYQGAYGYGYTF.

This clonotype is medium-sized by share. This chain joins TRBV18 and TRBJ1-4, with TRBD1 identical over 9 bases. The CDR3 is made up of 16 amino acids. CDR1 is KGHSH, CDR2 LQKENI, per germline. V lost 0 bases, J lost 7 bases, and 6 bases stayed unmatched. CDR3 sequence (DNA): TGTGCCAGCTCACCACCGACTGGGGACAGGGTTGAAAAACTGTTTTTT. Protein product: CASSPPTGDRVEKLFF.

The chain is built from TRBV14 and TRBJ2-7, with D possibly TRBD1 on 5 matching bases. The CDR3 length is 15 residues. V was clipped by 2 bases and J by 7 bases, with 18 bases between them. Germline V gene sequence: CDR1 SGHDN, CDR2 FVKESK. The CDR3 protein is CASSQTRTPSKEQYF. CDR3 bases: TGTGCCAGCAGCCAAACGAGGACACCTTCCAAAGAGCAGTACTTC.

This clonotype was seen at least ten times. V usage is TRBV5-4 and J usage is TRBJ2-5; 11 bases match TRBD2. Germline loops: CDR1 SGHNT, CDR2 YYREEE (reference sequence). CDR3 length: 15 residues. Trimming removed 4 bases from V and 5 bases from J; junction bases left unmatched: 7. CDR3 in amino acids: CASSVTSGARETQYF. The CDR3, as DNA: TGTGCCAGCAGCGTGACTAGCGGGGCACGGGAGACCCAGTACTTC.